What follows are 9 T cell receptor beta chains derived from one specimen sequenced in a study of cytomegalovirus exposure and HLA in healthy donors. The PCR used 60 Vbeta and 13 Jbeta primers. The data were produced by immunoSEQ multiplex PCR, yet TCRdb's version contains in-frame clones alone and is incomplete. The sample holds 150,000 to 250,000 clones; 82% are singletons and the top ten take 6.5%. Specimen: PBMCs. These TCRs come from a woman aged 50 to 65 in good health and CMV-seropositive.

The chain uses TRBV6-6 and TRBJ2-7, with 8 bases matching TRBD2. From germline, CDR1 is MNHNY and CDR2 SVGAGI (reference sequence). This CDR3 is 13 amino acids long. J was trimmed by 4 bases and V by 6 bases; bases with no gene match: 5. The CDR3 reads CASRIAGRYEQYF. CDR3 in DNA: TGTGCCAGCAGAATAGCGGGACGGTACGAGCAGTACTTC.

This clone was picked up one time. This chain links TRBV2 with TRBJ2-2, with a weak D call TRBD1 (5 bases). Trimming left V 6 bases short and J 6 bases short, with 11 bases between. CDR3 size: 13 residues. The germline V gene has CDR1 SNHLY and CDR2 FYNNEI. The CDR3 is CASRNSGPGELFF. The CDR3, as DNA: TGTGCCAGCAGGAACTCAGGGCCCGGGGAGCTGTTTTTT.

The rearrangement links TRBV7-6 to TRBJ2-3; 14 nucleotides agree with TRBD2. From germline, CDR1 is SGHVS and CDR2 FNYEAQ. V lost 5 bases and J lost 0; bases outside the gene matches: 7. This CDR3 has 18 residues. The CDR3 region is CASSEGTSGSSSTDTQYF. CDR3 DNA: TGTGCCAGCAGCGAGGGGACTAGCGGGAGCTCTAGCACAGATACGCAGTATTTT.

The DNA of the CDR3 is TGCGCCAGCAGCCCCCGGGAGGGGGGAGTAGCGGGCGAGCAGTACTTC. Amino acids: CASSPREGGVAGEQYF. This sequence joins TRBV5-1 and TRBJ2-7; 8 nucleotides line up with TRBD2. V dropped 4 bases and J dropped 6; count of bases not matched to a gene: 15. This CDR3 region has 16 residues. Germline V CDR1 and CDR2: SGHRS, YFSETQ.

Worth noting for this clone: At one end, the junction sequence differs from germline, possibly due to a read error. This chain uses TRBV19 with TRBJ2-6; the D gene is possibly TRBD1 (5 bases). The CDR3 is 18 residues long. Germline V gives CDR1 LNHDA, CDR2 SQIVND (reference sequence). The DNA of the CDR3 is TGTGCCAGTAGTCTCCTAAATCCAGTGAGCTCTGGGGCCAACGGCCTGACTTTC. This gives the protein CASSLLNPVSSGANGLTF.

The rearrangement uses TRBV27 and TRBJ1-2; 8 bases agree with TRBD1. The CDR3 runs 13 residues. Trimming at V came to 5 bases and at J to 4 bases, leaving 3 bases not matched to a gene. Germline V gene sequence: CDR1 MNHEY, CDR2 SMNVEV (reference sequence). CDR3 nucleotides: TGTGCCAGCAGTGGGACAGGCCTCTATGGCTACACCTTC. Translated: CASSGTGLYGYTF.

The CDR3 reads CASSPRTGVHYGYTF. The DNA for the CDR3 is TGTGCCAGCAGCCCCCGAACAGGGGTACACTATGGCTACACCTTC. V and J are TRBV14 and TRBJ1-2; TRBD1 matches 7 bases. The germline CDR1 and CDR2 sequences are SGHDN and FVKESK. The CDR3 is made up of 15 amino acids. V shed 4 bases and J 3 bases; nucleotides not matched to a gene: 8.

The rearrangement uses TRBV6-1 and TRBJ2-1; 9 positions match TRBD2. CDR3 length equals 15 residues. Germline V lookup: CDR1 MNHNS, CDR2 SASEGT. With 2 bases clipped from V and 8 bases from J, the junction kept 7 bases outside the gene matches. CDR3 amino acids: CASSELAGGPHEQFF. CDR3 nucleotide sequence: TGTGCCAGCAGTGAACTGGCGGGAGGGCCCCATGAGCAGTTCTTC.

The J gene is TRBJ1-1, the V gene TRBV5-6; D ambiguous. V lost 0 bases, J lost 4 bases, and 13 bases lay in between. Looked up from germline, CDR1 is SGHDT and CDR2 is YYEEEE. This CDR3 has 15 amino acids. This CDR3 reads CASSLGRRVGTEAFF. CDR3 nucleotides: TGTGCCAGCAGCTTGGGCCGTCGGGTTGGCACTGAAGCTTTCTTT.